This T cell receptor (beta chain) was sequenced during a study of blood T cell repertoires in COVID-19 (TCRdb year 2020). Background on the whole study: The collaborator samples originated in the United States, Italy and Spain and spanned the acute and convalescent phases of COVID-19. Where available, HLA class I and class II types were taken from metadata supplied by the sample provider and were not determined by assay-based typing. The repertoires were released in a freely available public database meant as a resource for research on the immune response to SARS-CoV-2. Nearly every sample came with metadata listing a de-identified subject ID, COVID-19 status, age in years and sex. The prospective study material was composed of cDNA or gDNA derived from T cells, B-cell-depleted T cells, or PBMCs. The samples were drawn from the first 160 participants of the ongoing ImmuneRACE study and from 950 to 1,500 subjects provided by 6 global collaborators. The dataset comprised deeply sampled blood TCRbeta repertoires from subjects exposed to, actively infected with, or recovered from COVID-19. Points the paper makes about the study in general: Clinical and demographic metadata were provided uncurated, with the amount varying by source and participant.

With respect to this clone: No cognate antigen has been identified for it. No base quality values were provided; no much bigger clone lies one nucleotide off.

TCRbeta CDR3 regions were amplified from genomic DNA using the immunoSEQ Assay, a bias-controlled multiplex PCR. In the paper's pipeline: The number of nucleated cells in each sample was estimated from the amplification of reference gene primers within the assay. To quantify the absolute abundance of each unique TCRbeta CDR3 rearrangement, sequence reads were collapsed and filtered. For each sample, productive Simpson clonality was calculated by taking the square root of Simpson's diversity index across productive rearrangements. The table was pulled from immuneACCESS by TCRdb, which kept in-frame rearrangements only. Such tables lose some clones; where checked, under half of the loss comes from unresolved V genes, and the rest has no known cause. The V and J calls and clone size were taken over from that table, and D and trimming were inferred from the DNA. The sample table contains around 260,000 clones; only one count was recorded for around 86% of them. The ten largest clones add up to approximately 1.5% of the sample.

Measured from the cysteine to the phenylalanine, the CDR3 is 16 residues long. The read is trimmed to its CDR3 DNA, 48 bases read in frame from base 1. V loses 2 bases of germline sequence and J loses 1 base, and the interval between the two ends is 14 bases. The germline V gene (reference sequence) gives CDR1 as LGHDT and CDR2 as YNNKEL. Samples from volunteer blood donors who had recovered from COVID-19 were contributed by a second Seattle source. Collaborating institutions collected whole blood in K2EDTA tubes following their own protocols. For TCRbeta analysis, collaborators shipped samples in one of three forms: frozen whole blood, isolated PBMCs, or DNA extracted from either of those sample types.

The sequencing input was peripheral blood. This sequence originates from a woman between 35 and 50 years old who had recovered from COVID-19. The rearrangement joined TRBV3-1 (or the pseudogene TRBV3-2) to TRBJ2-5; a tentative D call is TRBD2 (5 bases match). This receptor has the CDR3 CASSQIDWTSQETQYF. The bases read TGTGCCAGCAGCCAAATTGACTGGACTTCCCAAGAGACCCAGTACTTC.